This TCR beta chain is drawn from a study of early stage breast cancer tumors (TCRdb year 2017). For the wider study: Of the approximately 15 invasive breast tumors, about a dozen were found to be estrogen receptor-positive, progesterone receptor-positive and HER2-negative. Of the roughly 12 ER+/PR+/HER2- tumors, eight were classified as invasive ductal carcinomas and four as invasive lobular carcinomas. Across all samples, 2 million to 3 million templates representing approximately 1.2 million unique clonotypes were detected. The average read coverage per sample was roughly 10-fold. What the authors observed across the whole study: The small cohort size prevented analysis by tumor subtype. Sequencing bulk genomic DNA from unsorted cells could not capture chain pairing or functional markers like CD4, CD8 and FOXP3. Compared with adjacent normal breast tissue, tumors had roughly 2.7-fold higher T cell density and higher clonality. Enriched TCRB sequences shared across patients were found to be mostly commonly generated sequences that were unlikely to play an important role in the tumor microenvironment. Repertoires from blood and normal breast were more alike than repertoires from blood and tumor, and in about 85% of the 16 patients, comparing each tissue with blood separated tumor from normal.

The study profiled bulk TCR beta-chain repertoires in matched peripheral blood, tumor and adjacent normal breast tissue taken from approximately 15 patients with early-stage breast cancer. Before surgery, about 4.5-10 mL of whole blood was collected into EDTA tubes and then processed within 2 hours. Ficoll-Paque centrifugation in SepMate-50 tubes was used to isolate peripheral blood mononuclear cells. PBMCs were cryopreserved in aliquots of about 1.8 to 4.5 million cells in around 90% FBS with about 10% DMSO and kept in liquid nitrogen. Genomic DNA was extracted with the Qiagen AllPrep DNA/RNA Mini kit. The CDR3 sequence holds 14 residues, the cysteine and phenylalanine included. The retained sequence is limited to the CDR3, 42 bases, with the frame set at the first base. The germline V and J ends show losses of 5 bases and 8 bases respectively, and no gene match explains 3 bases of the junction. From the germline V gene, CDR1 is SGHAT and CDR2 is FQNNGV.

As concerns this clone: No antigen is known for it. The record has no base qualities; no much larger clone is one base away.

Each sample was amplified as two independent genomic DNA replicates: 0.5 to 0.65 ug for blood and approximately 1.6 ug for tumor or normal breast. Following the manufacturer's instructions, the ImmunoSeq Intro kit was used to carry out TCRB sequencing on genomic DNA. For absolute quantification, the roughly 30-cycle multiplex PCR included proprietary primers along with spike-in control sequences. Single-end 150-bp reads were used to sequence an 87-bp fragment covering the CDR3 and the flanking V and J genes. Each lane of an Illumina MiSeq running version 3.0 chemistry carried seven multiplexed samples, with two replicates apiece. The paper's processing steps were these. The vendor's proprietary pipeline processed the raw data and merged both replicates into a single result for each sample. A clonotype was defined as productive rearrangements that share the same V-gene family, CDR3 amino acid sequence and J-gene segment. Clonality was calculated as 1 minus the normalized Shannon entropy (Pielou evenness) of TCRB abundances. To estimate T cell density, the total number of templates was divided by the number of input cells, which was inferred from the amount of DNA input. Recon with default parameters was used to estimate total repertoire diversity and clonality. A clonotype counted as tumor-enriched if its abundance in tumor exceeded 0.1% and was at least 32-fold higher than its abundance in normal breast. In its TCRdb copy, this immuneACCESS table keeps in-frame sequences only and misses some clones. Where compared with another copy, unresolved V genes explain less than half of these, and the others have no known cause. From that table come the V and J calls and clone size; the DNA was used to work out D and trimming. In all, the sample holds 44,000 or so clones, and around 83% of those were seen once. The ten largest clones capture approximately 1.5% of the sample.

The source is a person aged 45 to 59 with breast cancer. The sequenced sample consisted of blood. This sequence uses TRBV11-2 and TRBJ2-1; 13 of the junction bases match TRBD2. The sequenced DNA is TGTGCCAGCAGCCTCGGACTAGCGGGAGATGAGCAGTTCTTC. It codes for CASSLGLAGDEQFF.